The 16 T cell receptor beta chains below all came from one sample that was sequenced in a study of blood T cell repertoires in COVID-19. The repertoire was sequenced with immunoSEQ multiplex PCR; TCRdb's copy has only in-frame clones and lacks some. This sample has about 360,000 clones, with around 90% found just once. Sequencing was performed on PBMCs or T cells enriched from blood (not recorded which). These receptors all come from a woman aged 40 to 55 with acute COVID-19.

The rearrangement links TRBV7-2 to TRBJ2-7, with 10 bases matching TRBD1. With V trimmed by 1 base and J by 4 bases, 7 bases remained unmatched. The CDR3 spans 16 residues. Germline-derived CDR1 and CDR2 are SGHTA and FQGNSA. The DNA of the CDR3 is TGTGCCAGCAGCTTAGGCAAGACAGGGGGCTCGTACGAGCAGTACTTC. It is translated as CASSLGKTGGSYEQYF. Combining the CDR3 with reference TRBV7-2 and TRBJ2-7 gives the whole variable domain GAGVSQSPSNKVTEKGKDVELRCDPISGHTALYWYRQSLGQGLEFLIYFQGNSAPDKSGLPSDRFSAERTGGSVSTLTIQRTQQEDSAVYLCASSLGKTGGSYEQYFGPGTRLTVT.

The chain is built from TRBV14 and TRBJ1-3; D is perhaps TRBD1 (6 bases). This CDR3 region has 15 residues. Per germline, CDR1 SGHDN and CDR2 FVKESK. Trimming left V 0 bases short and J 7 bases short, with 13 bases between. This CDR3 reads CASSQDWPGVNTIYF. The DNA for the CDR3 is TGTGCCAGCAGCCAAGATTGGCCAGGGGTTAACACCATATATTTT.

The chain has TRBV19 and TRBJ1-5, with D maybe TRBD1 (6 bases). The CDR3 runs to 16 residues. The V end was cut by 3 bases, the J end by 1 base, with 13 bases between. Germline V gene sequence: CDR1 LNHDA, CDR2 SQIVND (reference sequence). For the CDR3, the DNA is TGTGCCAGTAGTATTTTTGGACAGAACAGCAATCAGCCCCAGCATTTT. Amino acids: CASSIFGQNSNQPQHF.

This sequence joins TRBV7-9 and TRBJ2-1; a possible D gene is TRBD1 (5 bases). This CDR3 spans 14 amino acids. Germline V gene sequence: CDR1 SEHNR, CDR2 FQNEAQ (reference sequence). The V end was cut by 1 base, the J end by 8 bases, with 12 bases between. CDR3 protein: CASSLGTLFDEQFF. In nucleotides, the CDR3 is TGTGCCAGCAGCTTAGGGACATTATTCGATGAGCAGTTCTTC.

CDR3: CASSLAGRQNYGYTF. The CDR3 DNA reads TGCGCCAGCAGCTTGGCAGGCCGACAGAACTATGGCTACACCTTC. This chain joins TRBV5-1 and TRBJ1-2; maybe TRBD1 (5 bases). The CDR3 sequence is 15 residues long. The V gene's germline CDR1 is SGHRS and CDR2 YFSETQ. V dropped 0 bases and J dropped 2 bases, with 11 bases sitting between them.

The V call is TRBV5-1, the J call TRBJ1-5; 8 nucleotides align to TRBD1. The V gene's germline CDR1 is SGHRS and CDR2 YFSETQ. V lost 3 bases to trimming and J lost 1 base; unmatched junction nucleotides: 6. CDR3 length: 16 residues. CDR3 in amino acids: CASSYGQGGSNQPQHF. CDR3 bases: TGCGCCAGCAGCTACGGACAGGGCGGGAGCAATCAGCCCCAGCATTTT. Based on the CDR3 plus reference TRBV5-1 and TRBJ1-5, the full variable domain is KAGVTQTPRYLIKTRGQQVTLSCSPISGHRSVSWYQQTPGQGLQFLFEYFSETQRNKGNFPGRFSGRQFSNSRSEMNVSTLELGDSALYLCASSYGQGGSNQPQHFGDGTRLSIL.

V usage is TRBV11-2 and J usage is TRBJ1-2; D might be TRBD1 (5 bases). The germline V and J ends were trimmed by 0 bases and 8 bases, with 13 bases remaining between them. This CDR3 has 14 amino acids. Per the germline V gene, CDR1 is SGHAT and CDR2 is FQNNGV. CDR3 sequence reads: CASSLDRQGGGYTF. The CDR3, as DNA: TGTGCCAGCAGCTTAGATCGGCAGGGCGGAGGCTACACCTTC.

There are many counts of this clone. The genes are TRBV6-4 and TRBJ1-3; 7 bases align to TRBD1. The V gene's germline CDR1 is MRHNA and CDR2 SNTAGT. The CDR3 covers 16 residues. Trimming at V came to 6 bases and at J to 0 bases, leaving 8 bases not matched to a gene. The CDR3 sequence is CASRRQGMSSGNTIYF. The DNA for the CDR3 is TGTGCCAGCAGAAGACAGGGAATGAGCTCTGGAAACACCATATATTTT.

The V gene is TRBV18, the J gene TRBJ1-4; the D is unclear. The CDR3 is 15 residues long. Germline assignment: CDR1 KGHSH and CDR2 LQKENI. V lost 4 bases to trimming and J lost 2 bases, with 11 bases between them. The CDR3 sequence is CASSLGVATNEKLFF. The CDR3 nucleotides read TGTGCCAGCTCACTGGGAGTCGCGACTAATGAAAAACTGTTTTTT.

The chain couples TRBV30 to TRBJ1-2; TRBD1 matches 8 bases. Unmatched junction bases numbered 8, after V lost 0 bases and J lost 5 bases. The V gene's germline CDR1 is GTSNPN and CDR2 SVGIG (reference sequence). This CDR3 comprises 15 residues. The CDR3 loop reads CAWSVRGTGTYGYTF. DNA for the CDR3: TGTGCCTGGAGTGTACGCGGGACAGGCACATATGGCTACACCTTC.

The genes are TRBV21-1 and TRBJ1-3; TRBD1, the D gene given by the table, was not confirmed from the DNA. TRBV21-1 is an annotated pseudogene. The CDR3 runs to 17 residues. In nucleotides, the CDR3 is TGTGCCAGCAGCAAAGCGGGAGAGTGTCAGGGGTTAGACACCATATATTTT. It yields the protein CASSKAGECQGLDTIYF.

J is TRBJ1-2 and V is TRBV4-1; 8 positions match TRBD1. The CDR3 is 14 residues long. V was pared by 5 bases and J by 8 bases, with 10 bases of the junction left unmatched. CDR1 is MGHRA, CDR2 YSYEKL, per germline. DNA of the CDR3: TGCGCCAGCAGCGCCATCCAGGGGGCGCGAGGCTACACCTTC. It is translated as CASSAIQGARGYTF.

Written as DNA, the CDR3 is TGTGCCAGCAGCCAGGCCGTGACTAGCGGGGGGGCGACAGATACGCAGTATTTT. This encodes CASSQAVTSGGATDTQYF. The rearrangement links TRBV4-2 to TRBJ2-3; 14 positions match TRBD2. The germline gives CDR1 LGHNA, CDR2 YNFKEQ. This CDR3 spans 18 amino acids. Trimming took 3 bases from V and 3 from J; bases not matched to a gene: 8.

CDR3 bases: TGTGCCAGCAGTTGGTCCCTTGTAACCCAGGGGCACGAGACCCAGTACTTC. Translating it yields CASSWSLVTQGHETQYF. The V and J genes are TRBV7-8 and TRBJ2-5, with D tentatively TRBD1 (6 bases). CDR1 is SGHVS and CDR2 is FQNEAQ in the germline V gene. The CDR3 runs to 17 residues. V gave up 6 bases and J gave up 5 bases, with 25 bases separating them.

This clone was counted once. The chain is built from TRBV10-3 and TRBJ2-5; 11 bases fit TRBD2. The CDR3 runs to 18 residues. Trimming cost V 2 bases and J 4 bases; bases outside gene matches: 12. Per germline, CDR1 ENHRY and CDR2 SYGVKD. CDR3 nucleotide sequence: TGTGCCATCAGTGAGCCGACTAGCGGGGAGGCATTTAGAGAGACCCAGTACTTC. Amino acids: CAISEPTSGEAFRETQYF.

V usage is TRBV3-1 (or the pseudogene TRBV3-2) and J usage is TRBJ1-6, with D perhaps TRBD1 (5 bases). The V end lost 0 bases, the J end lost 7 bases, and 10 bases lay between the germline ends. The CDR3 spans 15 residues. The germline gives CDR1 LGHDT, CDR2 YNNKEL (reference sequence). The CDR3 DNA reads TGTGCCAGCAGCCAAGACAGGGCTAACAATTCACCCCTCCACTTT. This codes for CASSQDRANNSPLHF.